Shown below are 13 T cell receptor beta chains from a single sample sequenced in a study of blood T cells in healthy people across ages. A second PCR of roughly 7 to 11 cycles used a sample-barcoded 5' primer and a J-beta primer mix. TCRdb re-called the 5' RACE reads through MiXCR, storing one row per CDR3 protein. Of 1.5 million to 2 million distinct CDR3 sequences listed, about 39% are singletons. Sequencing was performed on blood. These receptors all stem from a human donor in good health.

This clonotype occurred a few times. The V and J genes are TRBV24-1 and TRBJ1-2, with no clear D. V lost 6 bases and J lost 3, with 4 bases in between. Germline loops: CDR1 KGHDR, CDR2 SFDVKD. The CDR3 consists of 11 residues. The CDR3 reads CATSSDYGYTF. The CDR3, as DNA: TGTGCCACCAGTTCAGACTATGGCTACACCTTC.

The V and J genes are TRBV7-8 and TRBJ2-7, with a tentative D call TRBD1 (6 bases). The J call may be wrong; the DNA end is better matched by TRBJ2-1. Germline V CDR1 and CDR2: SGHVS, FQNEAQ. CDR3 length: 12 amino acids. CDR3 DNA: TGTGCCAGCATGGGGGCCTTCGGGGAGCAGTTCTTC. It encodes CASMGAFGEQFF.

The rearrangement joins TRBV27 to TRBJ2-7; D unclear. Trimming took 5 bases from V and 1 from J, leaving 24 bases between them. CDR3 length: 18 residues. The germline V gene has CDR1 MNHEY and CDR2 SMNVEV (reference sequence). The CDR3 region is CASSINPPSPTYSYEQYF. CDR3 DNA: TGTGCCAGCAGTATTAATCCCCCCAGCCCTACCTATTCCTACGAGCAGTACTTC.

This clonotype was detected a few times. This sequence joins TRBV12-3 or TRBV12-4 and TRBJ1-5, with D uncertain. Trimming left V 5 bases short and J 5 bases short, with 19 bases between. The CDR3 consists of 16 residues. This CDR3 is CASSPSFGFEDQPQHF. The CDR3 DNA follows: TGTGCCAGCAGTCCCTCATTCGGATTCGAGGATCAGCCCCAGCATTTT.

About this clonotype itself: The junction departs from germline at one end; a sequencing error may be responsible. The rearrangement joins TRBV12-3 or TRBV12-4 to TRBJ2-3, with no clear D. The CDR3 consists of 14 residues. CDR3 protein: CAGSLTKPDDTQYF. The CDR3 DNA sequence: TGTGCCGGCAGTTTAACTAAGCCGGACGATACGCAGTATTTT.

The gene calls are TRBV5-4 and TRBJ2-5; 7 bases map to TRBD2. This CDR3 is 16 amino acids long. After removal of 4 bases from V and 5 bases from J, the junction contained 14 bases not matched to a gene. Germline CDR1 SGHNT, CDR2 YYREEE (reference sequence). The CDR3 loop reads CASSISTSAGGETQYF. The CDR3 nucleotides are TGTGCCAGCAGCATCTCCACTAGCGCCGGGGGGGAGACCCAGTACTTC.

The chain's CDR3 is CASSSGDRVSNQPQYF. DNA of the CDR3: TGTGCCAGCAGCTCAGGGGACAGGGTGAGCAATCAGCCCCAGTATTTT. The gene calls are TRBV7-9 and TRBJ1-5, with 9 bases lining up with TRBD1. The DNA end favors TRBJ2-3, so the J call may be wrong. The CDR3 has 16 amino acids. CDR1 SEHNR and CDR2 FQNEAQ come from the germline V gene (reference sequence).

This clonotype was found many times. The V gene is TRBV29-1, the J gene TRBJ2-7; no reliable D call. Trimming pared 3 bases from V and 2 bases from J, leaving 17 bases between. The CDR3 extends over 15 amino acids. The V gene's germline CDR1 is SQVTM and CDR2 ANQGSEA. CDR3 bases: TGCAGCGTTGAGGGTGGCCAGGCAGGCGCCTACGAGCAGTACTTC. It translates to CSVEGGQAGAYEQYF.

J is TRBJ2-1 and V is TRBV28; D might be TRBD2 (5 bases). V was pared by 6 bases and J by 3 bases, with 12 bases between. This CDR3 contains 14 residues. Germline CDR1 reads MDHEN; CDR2 reads SYDVKM. The CDR3 DNA is TGTGCCAGCAGAGTGACGGGGAACTACAATGAGCAGTTCTTC. Its translation: CASRVTGNYNEQFF.

The chain links TRBV10-3 to TRBJ2-3, with 7 bases fitting TRBD1. The V segment lost 9 bases and the J segment 0 bases; nucleotides outside the gene matches: 3. The germline CDR1 and CDR2 sequences are ENHRY and SYGVKD. There are 13 residues in the CDR3. For the CDR3, the DNA is TGTGCCATTAAACAGGGGAGCACAGATACGCAGTATTTT. It yields the protein CAIKQGSTDTQYF.

This clonotype was counted between two and nine times. This chain joins TRBV20-1 and TRBJ2-5, with unresolved D. The ends were cut back, 1 base at V and 4 bases at J, with 7 bases in the middle. The germline V gene has CDR1 DFQATT and CDR2 SNEGSKA (reference sequence). This CDR3 is built from 12 residues. This CDR3 is CSARGQLETQYF. The CDR3 bases are TGCAGTGCTAGAGGCCAACTAGAGACCCAGTACTTC.

This chain joins TRBV7-2 and TRBJ2-7; D is tentatively TRBD1 or TRBD2 (6 bases each). The DNA end is a closer match to TRBJ2-5, so the J assignment may be wrong. The CDR3 covers 15 residues. CDR1 is SGHTA, CDR2 FQGNSA, per germline. The CDR3 protein is CASSLSGALGETQYF. The CDR3 DNA reads TGTGCCAGCAGCTTATCGGGGGCCCTGGGGGAGACCCAGTACTTC.

This clonotype was seen only a few times. The rearrangement links TRBV5-1 to TRBJ2-1; TRBD2 matches 9 bases. CDR1 is SGHRS, CDR2 YFSETQ, per germline. V lost 7 bases and J lost 7; bases outside the gene matches: 6. The CDR3 covers 13 residues. CDR3 coding DNA: TGCGCCAGCGGCGGGGGGGCCATGAATGAGCAGTTCTTC. It is translated as CASGGGAMNEQFF.